These T cell receptor beta chains were read from a single sample in a study of cytomegalovirus exposure and HLA in healthy donors. Measured with immunoSEQ multiplex PCR; TCRdb has only the in-frame clones, and not every one. The sample consists of about 75,000 clones, around four fifths of them appearing once. The sample was PBMCs. Receptors originate from a young man in good health and CMV-seronegative. CDR3s leave out the opening cysteine and the closing phenylalanine or tryptophan. The size entry is marked missing in some rows and otherwise reads once, few, many or a size class.

v_gene: TRBV9
j_gene: TRBJ2-6
abundance: .
CDR3aa: ASSPYEGGPVVLT

v_gene: TRBV6-1
j_gene: TRBJ2-2
abundance: .
CDR3aa: ASSERGSGELF

v_gene: TRBV19
j_gene: TRBJ2-7
abundance: .
CDR3aa: ASSIAPTSYEQY

v_gene: TRBV20-1
j_gene: TRBJ1-2
abundance: .
CDR3aa: SGPQGWGYT

v_gene: TRBV10-3
j_gene: TRBJ1-1
abundance: .
CDR3aa: AIKAREPTEAF

v_gene: TRBV7-2
j_gene: TRBJ1-2
abundance: .
CDR3aa: ASRRPTEDYGYT

v_gene: TRBV30
j_gene: TRBJ1-2
abundance: few
CDR3aa: AWSVLGLRNYGYT

v_gene: TRBV2
j_gene: TRBJ2-5
abundance: .
CDR3aa: ASSGQGQETQY

v_gene: TRBV5-1
j_gene: TRBJ1-1
abundance: .
CDR3aa: ASSEPGQMNTEAF

v_gene: TRBV11-2
j_gene: TRBJ1-1
abundance: .
CDR3aa: ASSIRTQGAEAF

v_gene: TRBV7-6
j_gene: TRBJ2-5
abundance: .
CDR3aa: ASSLSRGDPYQETQY

v_gene: TRBV5-6
j_gene: TRBJ2-5
abundance: .
CDR3aa: ASSWATETQY

v_gene: TRBV7-8
j_gene: TRBJ2-1
abundance: .
CDR3aa: ASSPGLAGSWIGSYNEQF

v_gene: TRBV4-1
j_gene: TRBJ2-2
abundance: .
CDR3aa: ASSPNSNTGELF

v_gene: TRBV7-3
j_gene: TRBJ2-1
abundance: .
CDR3aa: ASSLRGGEQF

v_gene: TRBV7-3
j_gene: TRBJ2-1
abundance: .
CDR3aa: ASSLRLAGDLNEQF

v_gene: TRBV7-2
j_gene: TRBJ2-4
abundance: few
CDR3aa: ASSLRTGLIKNIQY

v_gene: TRBV6-5
j_gene: TRBJ2-7
abundance: .
CDR3aa: ASTWGTGSYEQY

v_gene: TRBV28
j_gene: TRBJ1-5
abundance: .
CDR3aa: ASSPSRGRRSNQPQH

v_gene: TRBV18
j_gene: TRBJ1-1
abundance: .
CDR3aa: ASSPLPDTEAF

v_gene: TRBV6-1
j_gene: TRBJ1-2
abundance: few
CDR3aa: ASSVQGGDYYGYT

v_gene: TRBV5-1
j_gene: TRBJ2-5
abundance: .
CDR3aa: ASSVTGTRSETQY

v_gene: TRBV4-1
j_gene: TRBJ1-5
abundance: .
CDR3aa: ASSPGQGNGAGQPQH

v_gene: TRBV18
j_gene: TRBJ2-1
abundance: .
CDR3aa: ASSPVGQGDEQF

v_gene: TRBV30
j_gene: TRBJ1-2
abundance: .
CDR3aa: AWTRTGDNYGYT

v_gene: TRBV5-1
j_gene: TRBJ2-5
abundance: .
CDR3aa: ASSLQVSEQTQY

v_gene: TRBV5-6
j_gene: TRBJ2-7
abundance: .
CDR3aa: ASSLRLLDEQY

v_gene: TRBV7-9
j_gene: TRBJ1-4
abundance: .
CDR3aa: ASSLVNNPNEKLF

v_gene: TRBV19
j_gene: TRBJ2-7
abundance: once
CDR3aa: ASSTAPGQGGEQY

v_gene: TRBV2
j_gene: TRBJ1-2
abundance: .
CDR3aa: ASSEEDRPWGYT

v_gene: TRBV2
j_gene: TRBJ2-3
abundance: .
CDR3aa: ASSPQGAGSTDTQY

v_gene: TRBV5-1
j_gene: TRBJ2-5
abundance: .
CDR3aa: ASSLMEAETQY

v_gene: TRBV27
j_gene: TRBJ2-1
abundance: .
CDR3aa: ASRDLSGRIYNEQF

v_gene: TRBV4-1
j_gene: TRBJ1-1
abundance: .
CDR3aa: ASSQALRGRGTEAF

v_gene: TRBV18
j_gene: TRBJ1-5
abundance: .
CDR3aa: ASSVAGDNQPQH

v_gene: TRBV5-6
j_gene: TRBJ1-5
abundance: .
CDR3aa: ASSFFRSNQPQH

v_gene: TRBV11-3
j_gene: TRBJ1-6
abundance: .
CDR3aa: ASSLYSHRTGFSNSPLH

v_gene: TRBV9
j_gene: TRBJ1-4
abundance: .
CDR3aa: ASSFRDRDSEKLF

v_gene: TRBV5-6
j_gene: TRBJ2-2
abundance: .
CDR3aa: ASRIGRESTGELF